A single sample is the source of the 4 T cell receptor beta chains below, sequenced in a study of breast tumors, draining lymph nodes, adjacent tissues. One entry per CDR3 protein results from TCRdb running MiXCR on the multiplex PCR reads. The profile shows under 75,000 distinct CDR3 sequences, approximately 54% of them singletons. The sequenced material came from breast tumor tissue. Every receptor here comes from a female donor with breast cancer. Some clones in this sample may be carry-over from other donors' samples.

For this clonotype: Sequence at one end of the junction differs from germline and may be a read error. J is TRBJ1-2 and V is TRBV7-3; tentative D call: TRBD1 (6 bases). Germline CDR1 is SGHTA and CDR2 is FQGTGA. The CDR3 extends over 13 amino acids. Here the CDR3 reads CASSQVTGYGYTF. In DNA form, the CDR3 reads TGCGCCAGCAGCCAAGTCACAGGGTATGGCTACACCTTC.

Comments on this clonotype: It is likely a read error, because the conserved phenylalanine at the end of the CDR3 is missing. This chain uses TRBV7-8 with TRBJ2-7, with 8 bases aligning to TRBD2. Germline CDR1 SGHVS, CDR2 FQNEAQ. The CDR3 runs 14 residues. V lost 1 base and J lost 5; bases outside the gene matches: 4. CDR3: CASSLGTSGDEQYH. The CDR3 DNA sequence: TGTGCCAGCAGCTTAGGTACTAGCGGAGACGAGCAGTACCAC.

On this clonotype: Likely a read error: the CDR3 ends without its conserved phenylalanine or tryptophan. The DNA is omitted, as the CDR3 cannot be located on it reliably, and the CDR3 follows TCRdb's listing. This chain uses TRBV6-2 or TRBV6-3 with TRBJ2-5; whether TRBD1, the table's D call, matches the DNA was not checked. The CDR3 contains 16 residues when both ends are counted. Germline CDR1 is MNHEY and CDR2 is SVGEGT. The CDR3 here is CASSLRETNYGYTFGS.

This clonotype was counted a few times. At one boundary the junction diverges from the germline segment, which might be a read error. This rearrangement joins TRBV9 to TRBJ1-1, with 7 bases identical to TRBD1. The CDR3 length is 15 residues. Germline V gene lookup returns CDR1 SGDLS and CDR2 YYNGEE. CDR3 loop: CAGSVAGGGGTEAFF. The CDR3 bases are TGTGCCGGCAGCGTAGCAGGAGGGGGCGGTACTGAAGCTTTCTTT. Together with reference TRBV9 and TRBJ1-1, the CDR3 gives the full variable domain: DSGVTQTPKHLITATGQRVTLRCSPRSGDLSVYWYQQSLDQGLQFLIQYYNGEERAKGNILERFSAQQFPDLHSELNLSSLELGDSALYFCAGSVAGGGGTEAFFGQGTRLTVV.